Shown below are 9 T cell receptor beta chains from a single sample sequenced in a study of OX40 agonist ivuxolimab in advanced cancers. The assay was immunoSEQ multiplex PCR, and TCRdb's table has in-frame clones only and misses some. Of under 40,000 clones listed, about 81% are singletons. Sequencing used CD4+ or CD8+ T cells sorted from blood, obtained in a trial of the OX40 agonist ivuxolimab. Receptors originate from an adult with an advanced solid tumor such as melanoma, head and neck, liver or kidney cancer.

The rearrangement links TRBV6-1 to TRBJ2-7; no firm D call. Germline assignment: CDR1 MNHNS and CDR2 SASEGT. Deletions cut 2 bases from V and 1 base from J, with 6 bases between. The CDR3 covers 13 residues. CDR3 DNA: TGTGCCAGCAGTGAACCGTTTTCCTACGAGCAGTACTTC. This gives the protein CASSEPFSYEQYF.

The chain uses TRBV5-1 and TRBJ2-5; the match to TRBD1 covers 10 bases. The CDR3 runs 15 residues. The V gene's germline CDR1 is SGHRS and CDR2 YFSETQ. V gave up 3 bases and J gave up 5 bases; unmatched junction bases: 7. CDR3 nucleotide sequence: TGCGCCAGCAGCTCGACAGGGGGCGCGGGGGAGACCCAGTACTTC. It yields the protein CASSSTGGAGETQYF.

The chain combines TRBV18 with TRBJ1-1; D gene uncertain. The CDR3 totals 15 residues. Germline CDR1 is KGHSH and CDR2 is LQKENI. V was cut by 2 bases and J by 1 base, with 11 bases left in between. CDR3 sequence reads: CASSPAVRRNTEAFF. The DNA of the CDR3 is TGTGCCAGCTCACCAGCTGTTAGGAGGAACACTGAAGCTTTCTTT.

The chain recombines TRBV6-6 with TRBJ1-3; 8 positions agree with TRBD1. CDR1 and CDR2 from the germline V gene are MNHNY and SVGAGI (reference sequence). J was trimmed by 2 bases and V by 2 bases; bases with no gene match: 5. The CDR3 consists of 16 residues. CDR3 DNA: TGTGCCAGCAGTTACCAGGGGGCGGGGGCTGGAAACACCATATATTTT. It yields the protein CASSYQGAGAGNTIYF.

The V call is TRBV28, the J call TRBJ1-5; possible D gene TRBD1, 5 bases. Trimming took off 5 bases at V and 0 bases at J, with 14 bases between the two ends. Germline V lookup: CDR1 MDHEN, CDR2 SYDVKM. The CDR3 sequence is 16 residues long. CDR3: CASSPAGTPSNQPQHF. The CDR3 DNA is TGTGCCAGCAGTCCCGCCGGGACTCCTAGCAATCAGCCCCAGCATTTT.

The genes are TRBV6-5 and TRBJ1-2; no reliable D call. Germline V gene sequence: CDR1 MNHEY, CDR2 SVGAGI. With 0 bases removed from V and 8 bases from J, the gap between germline ends came to 19 bases. The CDR3 is 16 amino acids. In nucleotides, the CDR3 is TGTGCCAGCAGTTACTCGATTGGCAAGGGTCTATGGGGCTACACCTTC. Translating it yields CASSYSIGKGLWGYTF.

The chain has TRBV11-2 and TRBJ1-1, with D tentatively TRBD1 (5 bases). This CDR3 contains 15 residues. Trimming removed 5 bases from V and 4 bases from J, with 17 bases in between. The germline CDR1 and CDR2 sequences are SGHAT and FQNNGV. DNA for the CDR3: TGTGCCAGCAGCCTACCGGCAGGGAGGGTCACTGAAGCTTTCTTT. Its translation: CASSLPAGRVTEAFF.

V and J are TRBV7-8 and TRBJ2-7; 9 nucleotides match TRBD1. This CDR3 comprises 16 residues. J was trimmed by 4 bases and V by 2 bases; bases with no gene match: 9. CDR1 SGHVS and CDR2 FQNEAQ come from the germline V gene. CDR3 bases: TGTGCCAGCAGCTTAAAATACGGGACAGGGTCTTACGAGCAGTACTTC. Encoded protein: CASSLKYGTGSYEQYF.

This chain uses TRBV28 with TRBJ2-7; 13 positions agree with TRBD2. V was clipped by 7 bases and J by 4 bases; unmatched bases: 7. The CDR3 consists of 15 residues. Germline V CDR1 and CDR2: MDHEN, SYDVKM. In nucleotides, the CDR3 is TGTGCCAGCACGGGACTAGCGGGACGTAAGTACGAGCAGTACTTC. It specifies CASTGLAGRKYEQYF.